The 8 T cell receptor beta chains presented below share a single source sample, sequenced in a study of cytomegalovirus exposure and HLA in healthy donors listed by TCRdb under 2017. The library was built by means of the immunoSEQ multiplex PCR assay. For the multiplex PCR, a mixture combining 60 forward primers for TCR Vbeta segments and 13 reverse primers for TCR Jbeta segments was used. TCRdb mirrors the immuneACCESS table, restricted to in-frame sequences. Some clones are absent from its copies; in checked studies, under half trace to an unresolved V gene, and the reason for the others is unknown. The sample's records list fewer than 200,000 clones. Less than 6.5% of the sample is in the top ten clones. The sequencing input was PBMCs. The receptors were gathered from a man aged 30 to 39 in good health and CMV-seronegative.

The rearrangement links TRBV5-1 to TRBJ1-1; unclear D gene. With 4 bases removed from V and 3 bases from J, the gap between germline ends came to 10 bases. CDR1 is SGHRS, CDR2 YFSETQ, per germline. The CDR3 is 13 amino acids. CDR3 sequence: CASSLEAYTEAFF. CDR3 nucleotide sequence: TGCGCCAGCAGCCTGGAAGCCTACACTGAAGCTTTCTTT.

The chain combines TRBV6-1 with TRBJ1-1; TRBD1 agrees at 7 bases. The CDR3 contains 15 residues. Losses at the gene ends were 7 bases for V and 3 bases for J; bases not matched to a gene: 11. Germline-derived CDR1 and CDR2 are MNHNS and SASEGT. CDR3 residues: CASKGASTGDTEAFF. The CDR3, as DNA: TGTGCCAGCAAAGGGGCGTCCACAGGGGACACTGAAGCTTTCTTT.

The chain has TRBV7-9 and TRBJ1-3; D gene ambiguous. The CDR3 has 12 amino acids. Germline V lookup: CDR1 SEHNR, CDR2 FQNEAQ (reference sequence). Trimming removed 6 bases from V and 4 bases from J, with 7 bases in between. CDR3 protein: CASRSVGNTIYF. The CDR3 region has the DNA TGTGCCAGCAGATCAGTGGGAAACACCATATATTTT.

This chain connects TRBV30 to TRBJ2-7, with 7 bases fitting TRBD2. Germline V gene sequence: CDR1 GTSNPN, CDR2 SVGIG (reference sequence). This CDR3 is 15 amino acids long. J was trimmed by 6 bases and V by 0 bases; bases with no gene match: 11. CDR3 sequence reads: CAWSVGWEGPPEQYF. Written as DNA, the CDR3 is TGTGCCTGGAGTGTAGGGTGGGAGGGCCCTCCCGAGCAGTACTTC.

CDR3 residues: CASTLAGTSYEQYF. The CDR3 nucleotides read TGTGCCAGCACGCTGGCTGGGACAAGCTACGAGCAGTACTTC. The chain recombines TRBV28 with TRBJ2-5, with D tentatively TRBD1 (6 bases). The last part of the DNA fits TRBJ2-7 better; the J call may be wrong. This CDR3 has 14 residues. Germline V gene lookup returns CDR1 MDHEN and CDR2 SYDVKM.

The rearrangement uses TRBV7-2 and TRBJ1-6, with 10 bases fitting TRBD1. CDR3 length: 16 amino acids. The V and J ends lost 5 bases and 11 bases, in that order; junction bases with no gene match: 12. Germline V gene data show CDR1 as SGHTA and CDR2 as FQGNSA. The CDR3 loop reads CASSPPRDRGFAPLHF. In nucleotides, the CDR3 is TGTGCCAGCAGCCCACCCCGGGACAGGGGATTTGCACCCCTCCACTTT.

The rearrangement joins TRBV10-1 to TRBJ1-1; weak D call: TRBD1 (5 bases). This CDR3 spans 13 amino acids. Trimming cost V 3 bases and J 4 bases, with 9 bases left between them. Looked up from germline, CDR1 is WNHNN and CDR2 is SYGVQD (reference sequence). CDR3 bases: TGCGCCAGCAGTGATATCCAGGGCACTGAAGCTTTCTTT. Encoded protein: CASSDIQGTEAFF.

This sequence joins TRBV9 and TRBJ1-5; the D gene is possibly TRBD1 (5 bases). Trimming took 2 bases from V and 3 from J, leaving 12 bases between them. The CDR3 has 15 residues. Germline CDR1 SGDLS, CDR2 YYNGEE. The CDR3 here is CASSVGWGNNQPQHF. CDR3 nucleotide sequence: TGTGCCAGCAGCGTGGGCTGGGGCAACAATCAGCCCCAGCATTTT.